The clone carrying this T cell receptor beta chain appeared once. The CDR3 consists of 15 residues. Deletions cut 3 bases from V and 5 bases from J, with 16 bases between. In germline, CDR1 is MDHEN, CDR2 SYDVKM. This sample was included in a study of blood T cell repertoires in COVID-19. Across the whole study: Sample material is recorded as cDNA or gDNA derived from T cells, B-cell-depleted T cells, or PBMCs.

Produced via immunoSEQ multiplex PCR; TCRdb's table is partial and in-frame only. The sample includes 150,000 to 200,000 clones, approximately 73% of them seen just once. Cohort assignment relied on participant-reported clinical history. The specimen sequenced was PBMCs or T cells enriched from blood (not recorded which). V gene TRBV28 combines with J gene TRBJ1-1; no reliable D call. The sequence was obtained from a woman aged 45-65 years with acute COVID-19. The CDR3: CASSFPHHGLTEAFF. The CDR3 DNA sequence: TGTGCCAGCAGTTTTCCCCACCACGGGTTAACTGAAGCTTTCTTT.